This entry concerns a single T cell receptor (beta chain). Sequencing used immunoSEQ multiplex PCR; TCRdb keeps in-frame clones, though not all of them. The sample holds tens of thousands of clones, 84% seen once. The data were obtained in a study of identifying expanded T cells in peripheral blood. There are 14 residues in the CDR3. V was pared by 4 bases and J by 1 base, with 10 bases between. Germline V gene data show CDR1 as SNHLY and CDR2 as FYNNEI. The chain combines TRBV2 with TRBJ1-1, with D unclear. Sample: blood. The TCR comes from a person between 18 and 75 years old in good health. The CDR3: CASSVLKKNTEAFF. DNA of the CDR3: TGTGCCAGCAGTGTACTTAAGAAGAACACTGAAGCTTTCTTT.